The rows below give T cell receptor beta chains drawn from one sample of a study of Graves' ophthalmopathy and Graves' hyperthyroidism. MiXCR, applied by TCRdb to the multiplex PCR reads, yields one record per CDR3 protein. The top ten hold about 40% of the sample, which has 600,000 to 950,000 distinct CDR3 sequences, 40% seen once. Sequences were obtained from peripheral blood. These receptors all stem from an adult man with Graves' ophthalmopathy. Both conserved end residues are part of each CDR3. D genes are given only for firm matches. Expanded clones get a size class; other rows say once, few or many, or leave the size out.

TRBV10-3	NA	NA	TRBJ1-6	CASSYGGGASNSPLHF	TGTGCCAGCAGTTACGGAGGGGGTGCTAGTAATTCACCCCTCCACTTT
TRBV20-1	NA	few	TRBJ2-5	CSADHGGQETQYF	TGCAGTGCCGACCACGGGGGCCAAGAGACCCAGTACTTC
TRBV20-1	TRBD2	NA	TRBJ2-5	CSAGGGIQETQYF	TGCAGTGCGGGGGGGGGGATACAAGAGACCCAGTACTTC
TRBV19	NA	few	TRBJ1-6	CASSFATGTTSPLHF	TGTGCCAGTAGTTTCGCGACAGGTACAACTTCACCCCTCCACTTT
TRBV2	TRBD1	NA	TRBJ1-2	CASSERQGAITNYGYTF	TGTGCCAGCAGTGAACGGCAGGGGGCCATAACTAACTATGGCTACACCTTC
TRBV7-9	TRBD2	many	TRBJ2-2	CASSRTSGGNTGELFF	TGTGCCAGCAGTAGGACTAGCGGGGGGAACACCGGGGAGCTGTTTTTT
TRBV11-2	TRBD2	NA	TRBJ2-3	CASSFRLAGVADTQYF	TGTGCCAGCAGCTTCCGACTAGCGGGGGTGGCAGATACGCAGTATTTT
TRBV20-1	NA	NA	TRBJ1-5	CSASGGLSQPQHF	TGCAGTGCCTCGGGCGGGCTAAGTCAGCCCCAGCATTTT
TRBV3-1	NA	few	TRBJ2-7	CASSQGASYEQYF	TGTGCCAGCAGCCAGGGGGCTTCCTACGAGCAGTACTTC
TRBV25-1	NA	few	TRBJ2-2	CASSLLDGTTGELFF	TGTGCCAGCAGTTTATTGGACGGGACCACCGGGGAGCTGTTTTTT
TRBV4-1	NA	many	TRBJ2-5	CASSLREYQETQYF	TGCGCCAGCAGCCTAAGGGAGTACCAAGAGACCCAGTACTTC
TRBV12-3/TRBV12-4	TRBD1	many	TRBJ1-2	CASSGTAANYGYTF	TGTGCCAGCAGTGGGACAGCAGCTAACTATGGCTACACCTTC
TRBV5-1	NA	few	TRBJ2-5	CASSLTGAVRETQYF	TGCGCCAGCAGCTTGACGGGAGCGGTGCGGGAGACCCAGTACTTC
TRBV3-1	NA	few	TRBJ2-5	CASSQSQVGETQYF	TGTGCCAGCAGCCAGTCTCAGGTTGGAGAGACCCAGTACTTC
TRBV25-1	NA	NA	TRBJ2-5	CASSLQGSQETQYF	TGTGCCAGCAGTTTACAGGGTTCCCAAGAGACCCAGTACTTC
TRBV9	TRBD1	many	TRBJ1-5	CARRRTGCSNQPQHF	TGTGCCAGGAGAAGGACAGGTTGCAGCAATCAGCCCCAGCATTTT